One sample yielded the 10 T cell receptor beta chains listed below, sequenced in a study of T cell responses to AZD1222 COVID-19 vaccine. Assay used: immunoSEQ multiplex PCR; TCRdb lists only in-frame clones, some missing. The table records roughly 160,000 clones, 92% of them present only once. The input for sequencing was peripheral blood, taken 28 days after the second AZD1222 dose. These receptors all stem from an adult who received the AZD1222 COVID-19 vaccine.

The chain has TRBV5-6 and TRBJ1-2; D might be TRBD1 (5 bases). There are 14 residues in the CDR3. Trimming removed 6 bases from V and 3 bases from J, with 15 bases in between. From germline, CDR1 is SGHDT and CDR2 YYEEEE. CDR3 sequence (DNA): TGTGCCAGCACCCCGGAGGGGTTGTACTATGGCTACACCTTC. It translates to CASTPEGLYYGYTF.

CDR3 protein: CASLNTAEGNEQFF. In DNA form, the CDR3 reads TGTGCCAGCCTCAACACGGCAGAGGGCAATGAGCAGTTCTTC. The chain employs TRBV19 and TRBJ2-1; tentatively, D is TRBD2 (5 bases). The length of the CDR3 is 14 residues. Trimming pared 9 bases from V and 6 bases from J, leaving 18 bases between. CDR1 is LNHDA and CDR2 is SQIVND in the germline V gene (reference sequence).

In this sample, this clone turned up once. The V and J genes are TRBV5-1 and TRBJ1-1; D unresolved. Germline-derived CDR1 and CDR2 are SGHRS and YFSETQ. V dropped 4 bases and J dropped 3 bases, with 4 bases sitting between them. The CDR3 sequence is 11 residues long. For the CDR3, the DNA is TGCGCCAGCAGCCTCGACACTGAAGCTTTCTTT. Translated: CASSLDTEAFF. The full variable domain, in which reference TRBV5-1 and TRBJ1-1 provide the parts outside the CDR3, is KAGVTQTPRYLIKTRGQQVTLSCSPISGHRSVSWYQQTPGQGLQFLFEYFSETQRNKGNFPGRFSGRQFSNSRSEMNVSTLELGDSALYLCASSLDTEAFFGQGTRLTVV.

The rearrangement links TRBV27 to TRBJ1-2; D may be TRBD1 (5 bases). The CDR3 is 13 amino acids. Trimming cost V 5 bases and J 8 bases, with 15 bases left between them. Germline CDR1 and CDR2: MNHEY and SMNVEV (reference sequence). CDR3 in amino acids: CASSPGGPGGYTF. CDR3 nucleotides: TGTGCCAGCAGTCCCGGGGGACCGGGGGGCTACACCTTC.

The V and J genes are TRBV7-2 and TRBJ1-1, with 7 bases aligning to TRBD1. Looked up from germline, CDR1 is SGHTA and CDR2 is FQGNSA. The CDR3 runs to 16 residues. J gave up 0 bases and V 5 bases, and 9 bases lay outside the gene matches. The CDR3 is CASSLRTGGLNTEAFF. The CDR3, as DNA: TGTGCCAGCAGCCTCAGGACAGGCGGGTTGAACACTGAAGCTTTCTTT.

The rearrangement links TRBV2 to TRBJ2-2; 7 nucleotides line up with TRBD1. The ends lost 4 bases at V and 4 bases at J; junction bases unmatched: 9. The CDR3 is 16 residues long. The V gene's germline CDR1 is SNHLY and CDR2 FYNNEI. The chain's CDR3 is CASSAGKGAVTGELFF. Written as DNA, the CDR3 is TGTGCCAGCAGTGCAGGCAAGGGGGCGGTCACCGGGGAGCTGTTTTTT.

V is TRBV2 and J is TRBJ1-5, with no clear D. The germline V gene encodes CDR1 SNHLY and CDR2 FYNNEI. The CDR3 extends over 13 amino acids. V lost 1 base and J lost 4, with 5 bases in between. The chain's CDR3 is CASSEEVNQPQHF. CDR3 nucleotides: TGTGCCAGCAGTGAAGAAGTGAATCAGCCCCAGCATTTT.

The rearrangement links TRBV28 to TRBJ1-4, with 7 bases aligning to TRBD1. Germline CDR1 MDHEN, CDR2 SYDVKM. The V segment lost 8 bases and the J segment 7 bases; nucleotides outside the gene matches: 7. CDR3 length: 13 amino acids. Here the CDR3 reads CASQQGRVEKLFF. The CDR3 DNA follows: TGTGCCAGCCAACAGGGGCGCGTTGAAAAACTGTTTTTT.

The chain is built from TRBV15 and TRBJ2-5; 12 bases align to TRBD2. V shed 3 bases and J 0 bases; nucleotides not matched to a gene: 8. Germline V gene sequence: CDR1 LNHNV, CDR2 YYDKDF (reference sequence). CDR3 size: 18 residues. The CDR3 reads CATSSLAGGPSYQETQYF. In DNA form, the CDR3 reads TGTGCCACCAGCAGCCTAGCGGGGGGGCCGTCGTACCAAGAGACCCAGTACTTC.

CDR3 protein: CASSQGRVGGKNEQFF. In DNA, the CDR3 is TGCGCCAGCAGCCAAGGCCGGGTGGGGGGAAAAAATGAGCAGTTCTTC. This chain connects TRBV4-1 to TRBJ2-1, with a weak D call TRBD2 (6 bases). The CDR3 length is 16 residues. Trimming removed 1 base at V and 7 bases at J, with 17 bases between. Germline loops: CDR1 MGHRA, CDR2 YSYEKL.